The sequence of this TCR beta chain was determined in a study of blood T cell repertoires in COVID-19. Across the study: Both acute and convalescent COVID-19 samples were obtained from the United States, Italy and Spain.

Authors' analysis steps: Amplified reference gene primers provided the basis for estimating nucleated cell counts. TCRdb's table, derived via immunoSEQ multiplex PCR, lists solely in-frame clones and lacks some. Clone size and the V and J calls come from that table; the DNA yielded D and trimming. Of roughly 70,000 clones in the sample, about 82% were seen once. In germline, CDR1 is KGHSH, CDR2 LQKENI. Trimming removed 8 bases from V and 0 bases from J, with 17 bases in between. The CDR3 spans 16 residues. The chain recombines TRBV18 with TRBJ2-1; no clear D gene. Sequences were obtained from peripheral blood. This receptor was obtained from a woman older than 75 with active or convalescent COVID-19. The CDR3, as DNA: TGTGCCAGCCGCGTTGAGACACCCCGCTCCTACAATGAGCAGTTCTTC. This encodes CASRVETPRSYNEQFF.